This T cell receptor beta chain was profiled in a study of shared clonotypes between healthy human individuals. This clone was picked up one time. Only in-frame clones appear in the TCRdb table, and some are missing; sequencing was by immunoSEQ multiplex PCR. The sample yields about 2.5 million clones, about nine tenths seen once. This CDR3 contains 14 residues. Germline values: CDR1 MNHEY, CDR2 SVGAGI. Trimming cost V 5 bases and J 5 bases, with 13 bases left between them. The TCR sequence derives from a man aged 18 to 35 in good health. Some clones in this sample may be carry-over from other donors' samples. Sequences were obtained from naive CD4+ T cells from PBMCs. Subset of the sample: CD45RA+ positively selected. This chain uses TRBV6-5 with TRBJ2-1; D tentatively fits TRBD1 or TRBD2 (5 bases each). The CDR3 here is CASSTPGDHNEQFF. The CDR3 bases are TGTGCCAGCAGTACGCCCGGGGACCACAATGAGCAGTTCTTC.